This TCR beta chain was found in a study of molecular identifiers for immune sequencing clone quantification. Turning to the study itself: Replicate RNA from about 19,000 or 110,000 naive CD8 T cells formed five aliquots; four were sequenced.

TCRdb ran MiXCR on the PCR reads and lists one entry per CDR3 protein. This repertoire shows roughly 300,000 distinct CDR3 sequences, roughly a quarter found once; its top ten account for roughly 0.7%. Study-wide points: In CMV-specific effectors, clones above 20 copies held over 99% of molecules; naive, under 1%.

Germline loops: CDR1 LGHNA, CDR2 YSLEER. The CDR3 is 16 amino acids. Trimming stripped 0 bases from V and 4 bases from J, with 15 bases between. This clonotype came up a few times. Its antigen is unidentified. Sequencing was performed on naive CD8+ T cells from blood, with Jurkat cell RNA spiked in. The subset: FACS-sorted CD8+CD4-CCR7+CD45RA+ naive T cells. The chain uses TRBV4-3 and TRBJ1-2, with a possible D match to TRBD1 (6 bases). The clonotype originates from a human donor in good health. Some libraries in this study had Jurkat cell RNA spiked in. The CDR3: CASSQDGSTGSYGYTF. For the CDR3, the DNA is TGCGCCAGCAGCCAAGACGGTTCAACAGGGAGCTATGGCTACACCTTC.